What follows is one T cell receptor beta chain and its context. What it binds is not known. V lost 10 bases, J lost 2 bases, and 11 bases lay in between. The V gene's germline CDR1 is SNHLY and CDR2 FYNNEI. The CDR3 consists of 12 residues. Template material for amplifying TCR beta CDR3 regions consisted of RNA transcripts. The HTBI primer set served for first-round RT-PCR of the TCR CDR3. One entry per CDR3 protein results from TCRdb running MiXCR on the multiplex PCR reads. The repertoire holds approximately 870,000 distinct CDR3 sequences, with over 35% as singletons. Graves' hyperthyroidism is called stable when ophthalmopathy does not progress within 18 months. Each diagnosis was grounded in clinical symptoms, serum thyroxine and TRAb, thyroid ultrasound, and orbital computed tomography. The data are from a study of T cells in Graves' hyperthyroidism and ophthalmopathy. Whole-study findings and limits: Appearing also in blood were most of the thyroid clonotypes expanded above 0.001.

The chain is built from TRBV2 and TRBJ2-5; D may be TRBD1 (6 bases). The material sequenced was blood. This sequence was found in a man aged 18 to 30 with Graves' hyperthyroidism. DNA for the CDR3: TGTGCCACTAGGACAGCACAAGAGACCCAGTACTTC. Translated: CATRTAQETQYF.